The source of this TCR beta chain is a study of T cell responses to AZD1222 COVID-19 vaccine. The V gene's germline CDR1 is MNHEY and CDR2 SVGAGI. This CDR3 comprises 16 residues. V was cut by 3 bases and J by 0 bases, with 14 bases left in between. Repertoires were generated with immunoSEQ multiplex PCR, while TCRdb's copy carries only in-frame clones and drops some. The sample has 140,000 to 150,000 clones; roughly 80% are singletons. Of note for this clone: Its antigen remains unknown.

Findings of the study overall: Mostly white British, mostly female donors; authors suggested clonal diversity may be underestimated. At baseline, seropositivity was found in only six or seven AZD1222 recipients. In all cases, repertoires were sampled only after the peak T cell response.

The gene calls are TRBV6-5 and TRBJ1-1; tentative D call: TRBD1 (5 bases). Sequenced material: peripheral blood, taken on day 0 of MenACWY control vaccination. This sequence was found in an adult in good health. CDR3 DNA sequence: TGTGCCAGCAGTTATTCCAGGGCCTACATGAACACTGAAGCTTTCTTT. Its translation: CASSYSRAYMNTEAFF.